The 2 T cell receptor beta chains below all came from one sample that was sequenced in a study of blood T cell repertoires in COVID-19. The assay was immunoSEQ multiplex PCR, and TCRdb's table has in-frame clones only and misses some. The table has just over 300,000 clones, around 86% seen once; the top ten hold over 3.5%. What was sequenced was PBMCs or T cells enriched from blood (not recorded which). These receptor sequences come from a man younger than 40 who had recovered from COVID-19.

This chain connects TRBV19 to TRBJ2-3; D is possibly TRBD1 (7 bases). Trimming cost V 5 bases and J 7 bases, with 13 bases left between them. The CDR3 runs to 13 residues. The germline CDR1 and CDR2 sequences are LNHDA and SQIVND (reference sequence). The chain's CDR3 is CASSPSGGNTQYF. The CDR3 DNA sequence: TGTGCCAGTAGTCCATCAGGGGGGAATACGCAGTATTTT. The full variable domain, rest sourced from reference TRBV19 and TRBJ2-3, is DGGITQSPKYLFRKEGQNVTLSCEQNLNHDAMYWYRQDPGQGLRLIYYSQIVNDFQKGDIAEGYSVSREKKESFPLTVTSAQKNPTAFYLCASSPSGGNTQYFGPGTRLTVL.

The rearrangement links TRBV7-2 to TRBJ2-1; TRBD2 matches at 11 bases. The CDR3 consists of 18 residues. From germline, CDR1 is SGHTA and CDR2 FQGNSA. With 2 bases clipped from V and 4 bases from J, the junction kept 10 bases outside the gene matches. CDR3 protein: CASSLREIAGGLYNEQFF. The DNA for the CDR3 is TGTGCCAGCAGCTTACGTGAGATAGCGGGGGGGCTATACAATGAGCAGTTCTTC. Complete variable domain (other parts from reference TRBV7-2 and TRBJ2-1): GAGVSQSPSNKVTEKGKDVELRCDPISGHTALYWYRQSLGQGLEFLIYFQGNSAPDKSGLPSDRFSAERTGGSVSTLTIQRTQQEDSAVYLCASSLREIAGGLYNEQFFGPGTRLTVL.